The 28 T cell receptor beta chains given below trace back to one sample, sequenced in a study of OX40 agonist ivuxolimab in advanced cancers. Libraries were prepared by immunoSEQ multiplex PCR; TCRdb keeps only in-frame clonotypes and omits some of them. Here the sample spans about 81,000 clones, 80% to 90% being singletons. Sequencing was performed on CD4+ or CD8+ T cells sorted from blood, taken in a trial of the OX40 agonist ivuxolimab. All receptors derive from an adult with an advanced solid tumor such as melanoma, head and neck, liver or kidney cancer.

The CDR3 DNA reads as TGTGCCAGCAGTGAACACGGGACAGCCTACAATGAGCAGTTCTTC. Protein product: CASSEHGTAYNEQFF. The chain joins TRBV25-1 to TRBJ2-1; 7 nucleotides line up with TRBD1. The CDR3 has 15 residues. Germline V gene sequence: CDR1 MGHDK, CDR2 SYGVNS. V was clipped by 2 bases and J by 2 bases; unmatched bases: 3.

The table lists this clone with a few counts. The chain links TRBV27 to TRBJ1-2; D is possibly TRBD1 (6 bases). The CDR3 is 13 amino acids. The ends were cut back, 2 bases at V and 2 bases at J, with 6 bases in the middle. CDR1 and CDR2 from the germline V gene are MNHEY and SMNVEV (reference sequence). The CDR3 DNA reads TGTGCCAGCAGTTTACAGGGGAACTATGGCTACACCTTC. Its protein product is CASSLQGNYGYTF.

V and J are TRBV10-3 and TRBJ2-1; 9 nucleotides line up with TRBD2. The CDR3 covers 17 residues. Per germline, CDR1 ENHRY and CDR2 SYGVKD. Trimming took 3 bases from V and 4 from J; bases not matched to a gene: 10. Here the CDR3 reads CAISDTRLAEIYNEQFF. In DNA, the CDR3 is TGTGCCATCAGTGATACCCGACTAGCGGAGATATACAATGAGCAGTTCTTC.

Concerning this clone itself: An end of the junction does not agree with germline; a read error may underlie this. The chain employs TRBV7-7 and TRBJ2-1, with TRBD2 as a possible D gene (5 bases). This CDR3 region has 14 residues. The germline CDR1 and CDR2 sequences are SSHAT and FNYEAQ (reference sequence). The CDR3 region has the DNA TGTGCTAGCAGCTTAGCCGGGACCTACAATGAGCAGTTCTTC. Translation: CASSLAGTYNEQFF.

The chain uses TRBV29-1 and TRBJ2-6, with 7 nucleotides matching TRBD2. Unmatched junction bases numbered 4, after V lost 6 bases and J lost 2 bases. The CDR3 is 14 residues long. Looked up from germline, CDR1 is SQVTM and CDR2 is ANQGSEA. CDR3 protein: CSVLGGAGANVLTF. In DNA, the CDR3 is TGCAGCGTCCTGGGGGGGGCTGGGGCCAACGTCCTGACTTTC.

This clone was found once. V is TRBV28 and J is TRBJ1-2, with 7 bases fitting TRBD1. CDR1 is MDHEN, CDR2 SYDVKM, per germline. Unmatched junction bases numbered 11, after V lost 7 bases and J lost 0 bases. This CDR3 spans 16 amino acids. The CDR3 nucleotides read TGTGCCAGCACCGAAACGGGGACAGTGGCTAACTATGGCTACACCTTC. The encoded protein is CASTETGTVANYGYTF.

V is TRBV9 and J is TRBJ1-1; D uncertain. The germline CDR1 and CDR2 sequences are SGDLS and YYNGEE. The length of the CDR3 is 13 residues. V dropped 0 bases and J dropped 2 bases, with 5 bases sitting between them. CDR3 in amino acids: CASSVALNTEAFF. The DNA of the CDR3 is TGTGCCAGCAGCGTAGCCCTAAACACTGAAGCTTTCTTT.

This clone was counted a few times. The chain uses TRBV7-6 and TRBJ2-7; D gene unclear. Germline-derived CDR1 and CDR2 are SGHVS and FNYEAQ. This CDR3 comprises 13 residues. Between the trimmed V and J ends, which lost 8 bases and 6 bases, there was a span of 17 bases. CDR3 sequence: CASGGGSGSEQYF. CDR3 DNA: TGTGCCAGCGGCGGCGGCTCTGGTTCCGAGCAGTACTTC.

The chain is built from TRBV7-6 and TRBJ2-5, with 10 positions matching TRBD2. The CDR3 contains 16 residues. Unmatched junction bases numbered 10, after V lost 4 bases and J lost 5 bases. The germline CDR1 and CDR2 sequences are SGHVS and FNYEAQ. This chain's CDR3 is CASSSTSGAPPETQYF. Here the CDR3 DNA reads TGTGCCAGCAGCTCTACTAGCGGGGCACCCCCGGAGACCCAGTACTTC. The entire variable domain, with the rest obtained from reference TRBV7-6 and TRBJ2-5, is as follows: GAGVSQSPRYKVTKRGQDVALRCDPISGHVSLYWYRQALGQGPEFLTYFNYEAQQDKSGLPNDRFSAERPEGSISTLTIQRTEQRDSAMYRCASSSTSGAPPETQYFGPGTRLLVL.

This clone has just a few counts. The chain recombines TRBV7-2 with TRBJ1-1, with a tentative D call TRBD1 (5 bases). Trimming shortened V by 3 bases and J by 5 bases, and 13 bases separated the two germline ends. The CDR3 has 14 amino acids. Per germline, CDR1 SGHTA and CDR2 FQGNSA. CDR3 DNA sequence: TGTGCCAGCAGCTTGGCAGGGAGCGGGACTGAAGCTTTCTTT. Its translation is CASSLAGSGTEAFF.

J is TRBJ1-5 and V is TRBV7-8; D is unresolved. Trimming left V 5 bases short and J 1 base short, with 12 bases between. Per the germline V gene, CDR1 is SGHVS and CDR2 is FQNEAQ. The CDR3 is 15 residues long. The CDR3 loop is CASSLLLTSNQPQHF. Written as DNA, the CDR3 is TGTGCCAGCAGCCTCCTTTTGACCAGCAATCAGCCCCAGCATTTT.

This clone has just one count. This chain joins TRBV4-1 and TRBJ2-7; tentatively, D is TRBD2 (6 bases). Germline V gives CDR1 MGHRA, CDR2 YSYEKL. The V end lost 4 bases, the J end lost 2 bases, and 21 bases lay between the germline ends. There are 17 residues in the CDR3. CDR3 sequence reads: CASSPRWLAEYTYEQYF. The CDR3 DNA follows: TGCGCCAGCAGCCCCCGGTGGTTAGCGGAATATACCTACGAGCAGTACTTC.

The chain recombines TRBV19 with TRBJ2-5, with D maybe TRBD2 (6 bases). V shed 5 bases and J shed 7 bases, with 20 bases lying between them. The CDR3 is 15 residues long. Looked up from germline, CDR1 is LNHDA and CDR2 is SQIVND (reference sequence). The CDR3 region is CASSSAGGPAGTQYF. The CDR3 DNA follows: TGTGCCAGTAGTTCAGCCGGGGGTCCCGCGGGGACCCAGTACTTC.

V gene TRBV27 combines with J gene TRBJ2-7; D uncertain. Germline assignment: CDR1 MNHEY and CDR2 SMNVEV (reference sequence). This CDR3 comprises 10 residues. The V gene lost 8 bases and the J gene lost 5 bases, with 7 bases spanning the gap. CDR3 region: CASGRNEQYF. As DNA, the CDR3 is TGTGCCAGCGGCAGGAACGAGCAGTACTTC.

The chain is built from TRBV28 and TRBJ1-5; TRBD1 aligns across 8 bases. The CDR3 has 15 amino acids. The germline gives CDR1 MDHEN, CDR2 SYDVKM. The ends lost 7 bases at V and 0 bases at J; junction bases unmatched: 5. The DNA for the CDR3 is TGTGCCAGCACCTCAGGACAGGGTAGCAATCAGCCCCAGCATTTT. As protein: CASTSGQGSNQPQHF.

This CDR3 reads CASSEDRATTNTGELFF. DNA of the CDR3: TGCGCCAGCAGTGAGGACCGGGCGACTACGAACACCGGGGAGCTGTTTTTT. The chain couples TRBV10-2 to TRBJ2-2; D might be TRBD2 (5 bases). The CDR3 is 17 amino acids. Germline lookup yields CDR1 WSHSY and CDR2 SAAADI. V was shortened by 2 bases and J by 0 bases, with 13 bases between the two germline ends.

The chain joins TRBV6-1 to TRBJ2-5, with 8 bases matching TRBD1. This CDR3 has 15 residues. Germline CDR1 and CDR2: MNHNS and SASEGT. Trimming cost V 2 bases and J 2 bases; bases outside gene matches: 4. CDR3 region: CASSELGDRQETQYF. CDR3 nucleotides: TGTGCCAGCAGTGAACTAGGGGACAGGCAAGAGACCCAGTACTTC.

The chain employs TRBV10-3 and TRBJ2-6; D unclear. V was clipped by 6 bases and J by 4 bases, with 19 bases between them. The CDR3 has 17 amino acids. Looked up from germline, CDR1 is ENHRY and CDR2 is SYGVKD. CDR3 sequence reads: CAISHYGGTAGANVLTF. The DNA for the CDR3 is TGTGCCATCAGCCACTACGGCGGAACGGCGGGGGCCAACGTCCTGACTTTC.

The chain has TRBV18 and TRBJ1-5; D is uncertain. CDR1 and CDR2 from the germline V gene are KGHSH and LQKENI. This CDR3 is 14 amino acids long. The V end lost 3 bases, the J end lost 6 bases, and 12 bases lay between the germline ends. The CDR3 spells CASSPLWESQPQHF. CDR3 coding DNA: TGTGCCAGCTCACCTCTGTGGGAAAGTCAGCCCCAGCATTTT.

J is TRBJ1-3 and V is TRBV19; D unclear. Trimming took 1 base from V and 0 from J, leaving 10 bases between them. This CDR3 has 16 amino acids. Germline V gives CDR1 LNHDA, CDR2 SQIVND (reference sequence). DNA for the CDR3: TGTGCCAGTAGTATAGGGGCTGACTCCTCTGGAAACACCATATATTTT. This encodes CASSIGADSSGNTIYF.

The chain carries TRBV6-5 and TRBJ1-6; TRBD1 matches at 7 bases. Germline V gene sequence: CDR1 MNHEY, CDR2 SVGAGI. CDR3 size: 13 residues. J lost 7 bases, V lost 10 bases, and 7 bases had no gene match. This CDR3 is CATSTGLNSPLHF. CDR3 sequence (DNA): TGTGCCACCTCGACAGGGTTGAATTCACCCCTCCACTTT.

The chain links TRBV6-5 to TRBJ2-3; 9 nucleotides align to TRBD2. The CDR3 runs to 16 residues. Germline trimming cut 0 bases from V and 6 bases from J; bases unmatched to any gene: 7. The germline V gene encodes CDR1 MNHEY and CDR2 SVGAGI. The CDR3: CASSYSPSGAWDTQYF. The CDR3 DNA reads TGTGCCAGCAGTTACTCGCCTAGCGGGGCCTGGGATACGCAGTATTTT.

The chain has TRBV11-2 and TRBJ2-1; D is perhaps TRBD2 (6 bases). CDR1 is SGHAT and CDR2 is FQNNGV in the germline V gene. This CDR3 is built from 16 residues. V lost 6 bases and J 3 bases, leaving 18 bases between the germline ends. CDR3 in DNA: TGTGCCAGCAGGCGTCCGGGCCGGACTAACTACAATGAGCAGTTCTTC. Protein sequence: CASRRPGRTNYNEQFF.

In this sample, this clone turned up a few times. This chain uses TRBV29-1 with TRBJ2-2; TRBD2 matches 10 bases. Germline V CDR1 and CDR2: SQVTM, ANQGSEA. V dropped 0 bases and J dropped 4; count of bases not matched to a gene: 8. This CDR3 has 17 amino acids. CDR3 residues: CSVEEWKQRGGTGELFF. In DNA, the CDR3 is TGCAGCGTTGAAGAGTGGAAACAGCGGGGGGGCACCGGGGAGCTGTTTTTT.

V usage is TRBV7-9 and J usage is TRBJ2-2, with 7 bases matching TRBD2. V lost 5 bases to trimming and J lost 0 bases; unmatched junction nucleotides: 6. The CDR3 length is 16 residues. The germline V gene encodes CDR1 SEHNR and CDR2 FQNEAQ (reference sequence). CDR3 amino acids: CASSSFSGANTGELFF. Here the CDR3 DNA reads TGTGCCAGCAGCAGTTTCAGCGGGGCGAACACCGGGGAGCTGTTTTTT.

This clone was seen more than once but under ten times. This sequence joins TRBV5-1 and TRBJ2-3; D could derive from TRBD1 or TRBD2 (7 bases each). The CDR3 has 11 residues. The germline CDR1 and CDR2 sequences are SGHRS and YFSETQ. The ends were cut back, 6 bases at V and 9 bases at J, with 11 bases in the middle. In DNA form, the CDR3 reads TGCGCCAGCACCAGGGGGGGAACGCAGTATTTT. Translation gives CASTRGGTQYF.

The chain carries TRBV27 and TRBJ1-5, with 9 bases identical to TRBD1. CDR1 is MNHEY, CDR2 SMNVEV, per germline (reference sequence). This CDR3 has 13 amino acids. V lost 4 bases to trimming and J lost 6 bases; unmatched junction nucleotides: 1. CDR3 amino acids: CASSWTGAQPQHF. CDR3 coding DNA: TGTGCCAGCAGTTGGACAGGGGCTCAGCCCCAGCATTTT.

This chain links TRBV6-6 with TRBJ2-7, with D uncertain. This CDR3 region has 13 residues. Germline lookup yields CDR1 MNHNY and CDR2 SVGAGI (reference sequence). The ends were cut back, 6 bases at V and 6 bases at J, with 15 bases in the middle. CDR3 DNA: TGTGCCAGCAGATCCCTCGGATTTTCCGAGCAGTACGTC. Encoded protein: CASRSLGFSEQYV.